This TCR beta chain is from a study of T cell responses to AZD1222 COVID-19 vaccine. Study-level information: Combined were second doses at about 4 or about 12 weeks. Study results and limitations: Researchers took repertoire samples only after the peak T cell response had come. The donor group comprised mostly white British people and more females; the analysis possibly underestimated clonal diversity. The breadth and depth of Spike-specific TCRs increased once two AZD1222 doses had been given.

Method: immunoSEQ multiplex PCR; TCRdb's copy keeps in-frame clones and lacks some. The sample lists around 110,000 clones; roughly 87% were seen once. A remark on this clone: Its specificity is not known.

V shed 1 base and J shed 4 bases, with 4 bases lying between them. The CDR3 length is 12 residues. This clonotype was sampled from an adult in good health. The chain recombines TRBV12-3 or TRBV12-4 with TRBJ1-1; D not resolved. The source was peripheral blood, collected on day 0 of AZD1222 vaccination. CDR3 region: CASSLVVTEAFF. The DNA for the CDR3 is TGTGCCAGCAGTTTAGTGGTCACTGAAGCTTTCTTT.